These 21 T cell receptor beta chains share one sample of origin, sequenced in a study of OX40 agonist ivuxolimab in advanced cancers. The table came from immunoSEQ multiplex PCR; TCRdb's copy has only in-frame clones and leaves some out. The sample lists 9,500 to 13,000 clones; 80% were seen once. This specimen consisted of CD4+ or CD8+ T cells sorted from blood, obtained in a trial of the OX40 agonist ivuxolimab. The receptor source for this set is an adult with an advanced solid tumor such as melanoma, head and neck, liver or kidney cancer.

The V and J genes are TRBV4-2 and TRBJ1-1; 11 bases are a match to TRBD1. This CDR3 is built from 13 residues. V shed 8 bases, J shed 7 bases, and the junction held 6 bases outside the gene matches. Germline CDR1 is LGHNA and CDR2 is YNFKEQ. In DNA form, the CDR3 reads TGTGCCAGCCGCTGGACAGGGGGCTTTGAAGCTTTCTTT. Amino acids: CASRWTGGFEAFF.

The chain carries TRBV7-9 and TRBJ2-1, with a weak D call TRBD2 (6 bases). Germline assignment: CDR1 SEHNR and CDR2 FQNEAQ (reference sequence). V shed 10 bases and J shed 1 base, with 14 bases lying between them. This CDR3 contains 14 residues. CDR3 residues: CAILRAGSYNEQFF. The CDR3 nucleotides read TGTGCCATTCTCCGGGCGGGGTCCTACAATGAGCAGTTCTTC.

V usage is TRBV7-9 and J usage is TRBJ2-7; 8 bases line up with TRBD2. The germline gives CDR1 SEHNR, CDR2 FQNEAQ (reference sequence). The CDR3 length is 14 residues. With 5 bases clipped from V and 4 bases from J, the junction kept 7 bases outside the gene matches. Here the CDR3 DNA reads TGTGCCAGCAGCCCATGGACTAGCAGTTACGAGCAGTACTTC. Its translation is CASSPWTSSYEQYF.

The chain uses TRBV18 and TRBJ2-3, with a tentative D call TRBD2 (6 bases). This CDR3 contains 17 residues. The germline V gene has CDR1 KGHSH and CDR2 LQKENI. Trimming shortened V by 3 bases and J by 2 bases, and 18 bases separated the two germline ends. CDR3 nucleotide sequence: TGTGCCAGCTCACCCACTGCCCTAGCGACCGACACAGATACGCAGTATTTT. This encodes CASSPTALATDTDTQYF.

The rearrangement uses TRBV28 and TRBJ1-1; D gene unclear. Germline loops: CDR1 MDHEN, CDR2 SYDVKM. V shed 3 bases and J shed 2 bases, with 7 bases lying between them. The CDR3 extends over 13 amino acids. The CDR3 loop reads CASSFPGNTEAFF. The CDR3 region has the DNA TGTGCCAGCAGTTTTCCAGGCAACACTGAAGCTTTCTTT.

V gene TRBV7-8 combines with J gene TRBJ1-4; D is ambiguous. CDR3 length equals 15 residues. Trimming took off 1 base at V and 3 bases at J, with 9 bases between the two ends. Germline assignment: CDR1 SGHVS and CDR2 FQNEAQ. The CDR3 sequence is CASSLGGRPNEKLFF. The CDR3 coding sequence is TGTGCCAGCAGCTTAGGGGGTAGACCTAATGAAAAACTGTTTTTT.

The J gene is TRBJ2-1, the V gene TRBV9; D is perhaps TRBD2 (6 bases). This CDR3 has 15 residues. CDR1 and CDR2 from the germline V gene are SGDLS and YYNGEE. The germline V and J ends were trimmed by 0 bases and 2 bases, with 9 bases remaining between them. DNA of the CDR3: TGTGCCAGCAGCGTAGTGGGCGGGACCTACAATGAGCAGTTCTTC. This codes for CASSVVGGTYNEQFF.

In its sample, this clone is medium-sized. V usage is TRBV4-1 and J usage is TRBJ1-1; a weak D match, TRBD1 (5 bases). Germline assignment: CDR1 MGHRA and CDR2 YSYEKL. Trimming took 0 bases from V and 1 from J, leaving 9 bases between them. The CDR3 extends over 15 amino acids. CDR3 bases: TGCGCCAGCAGCCAAGACCCCGGGACGAACACTGAAGCTTTCTTT. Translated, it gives CASSQDPGTNTEAFF.

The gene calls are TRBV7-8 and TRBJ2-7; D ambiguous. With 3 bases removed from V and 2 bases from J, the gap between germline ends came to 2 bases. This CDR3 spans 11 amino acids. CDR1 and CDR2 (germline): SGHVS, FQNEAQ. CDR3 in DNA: TGTGCCAGCAGCTTCGCCTACGAGCAGTACTTC. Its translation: CASSFAYEQYF.

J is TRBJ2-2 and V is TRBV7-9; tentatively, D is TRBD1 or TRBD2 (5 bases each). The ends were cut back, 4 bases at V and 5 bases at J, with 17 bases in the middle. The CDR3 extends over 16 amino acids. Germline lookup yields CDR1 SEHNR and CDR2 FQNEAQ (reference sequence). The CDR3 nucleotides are TGTGCCAGCAGCTCACTCAGGGACGGAGAAACCGGGGAGCTGTTTTTT. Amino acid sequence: CASSSLRDGETGELFF.

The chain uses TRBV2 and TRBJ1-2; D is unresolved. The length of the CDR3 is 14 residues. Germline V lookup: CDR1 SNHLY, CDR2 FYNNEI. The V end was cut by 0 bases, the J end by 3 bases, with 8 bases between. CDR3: CASSEAPGYYGYTF. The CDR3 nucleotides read TGTGCCAGCAGTGAAGCCCCAGGCTACTATGGCTACACCTTC.

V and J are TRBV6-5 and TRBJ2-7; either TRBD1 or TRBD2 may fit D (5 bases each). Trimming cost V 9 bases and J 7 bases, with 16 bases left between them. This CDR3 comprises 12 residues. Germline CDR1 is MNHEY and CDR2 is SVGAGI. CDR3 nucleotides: TGTGCCAGTTCGGGACCGGGGCTTGAGCAGTACTTC. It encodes CASSGPGLEQYF.

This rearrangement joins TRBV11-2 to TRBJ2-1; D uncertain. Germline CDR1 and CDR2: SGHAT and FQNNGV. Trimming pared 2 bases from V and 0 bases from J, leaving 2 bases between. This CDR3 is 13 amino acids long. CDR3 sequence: CASSLFSYNEQFF. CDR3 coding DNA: TGTGCCAGCAGCTTATTCTCCTACAATGAGCAGTTCTTC.

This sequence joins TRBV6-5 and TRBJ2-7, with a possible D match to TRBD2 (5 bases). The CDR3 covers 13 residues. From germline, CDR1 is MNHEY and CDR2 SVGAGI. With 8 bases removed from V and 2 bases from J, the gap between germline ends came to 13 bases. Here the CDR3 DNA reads TGTGCCAGCGGGGAGAGACCCCCCTACGAGCAGTACTTC. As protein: CASGERPPYEQYF.

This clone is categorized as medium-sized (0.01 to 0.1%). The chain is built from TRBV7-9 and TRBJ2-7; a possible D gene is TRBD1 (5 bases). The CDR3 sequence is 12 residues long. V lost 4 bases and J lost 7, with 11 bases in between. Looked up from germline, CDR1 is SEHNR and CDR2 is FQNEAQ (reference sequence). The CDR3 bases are TGTGCCAGCAGCTCAGGGTTCCAGGAGCAGTACTTC. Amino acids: CASSSGFQEQYF. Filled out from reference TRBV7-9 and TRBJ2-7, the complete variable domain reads DTGVSQNPRHKITKRGQNVTFRCDPISEHNRLYWYRQTLGQGPEFLTYFQNEAQLEKSRLLSDRFSAERPKGSFSTLEIQRTEQGDSAMYLCASSSGFQEQYFGPGTRLTVT.

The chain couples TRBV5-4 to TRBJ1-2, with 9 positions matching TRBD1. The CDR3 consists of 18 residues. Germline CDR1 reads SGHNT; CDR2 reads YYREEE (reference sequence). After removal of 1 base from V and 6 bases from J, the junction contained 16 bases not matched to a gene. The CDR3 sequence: CASSLWGGTGKIDHGYTF. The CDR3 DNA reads TGTGCCAGCAGCTTGTGGGGGGGGACAGGGAAGATTGATCATGGCTACACCTTC.

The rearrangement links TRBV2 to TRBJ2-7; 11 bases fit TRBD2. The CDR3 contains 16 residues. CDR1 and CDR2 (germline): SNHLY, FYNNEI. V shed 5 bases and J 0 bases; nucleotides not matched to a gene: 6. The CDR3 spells CASSIPLAGGSYEQYF. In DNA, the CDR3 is TGTGCCAGCAGTATCCCGCTAGCGGGGGGCTCCTACGAGCAGTACTTC.

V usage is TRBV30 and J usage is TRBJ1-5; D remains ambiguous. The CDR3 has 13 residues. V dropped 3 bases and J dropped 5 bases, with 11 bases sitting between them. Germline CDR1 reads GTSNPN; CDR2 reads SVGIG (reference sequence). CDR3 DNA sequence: TGTGCCTGGAGCCTCGGAGGTTATCAGCCCCAGCATTTT. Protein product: CAWSLGGYQPQHF.

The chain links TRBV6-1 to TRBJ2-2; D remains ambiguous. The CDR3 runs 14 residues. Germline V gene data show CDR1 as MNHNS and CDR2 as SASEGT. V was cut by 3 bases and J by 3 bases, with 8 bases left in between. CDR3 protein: CASSDTPDTGELFF. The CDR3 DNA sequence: TGTGCCAGCAGTGACACCCCGGACACCGGGGAGCTGTTTTTT.

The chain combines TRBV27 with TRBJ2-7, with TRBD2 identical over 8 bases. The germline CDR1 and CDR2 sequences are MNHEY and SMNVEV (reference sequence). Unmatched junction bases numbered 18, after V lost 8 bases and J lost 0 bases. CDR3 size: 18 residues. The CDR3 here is CASVPRLREALSSYEQYF. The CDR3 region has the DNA TGTGCCAGCGTTCCTCGCTTGCGGGAGGCCTTAAGCTCCTACGAGCAGTACTTC.

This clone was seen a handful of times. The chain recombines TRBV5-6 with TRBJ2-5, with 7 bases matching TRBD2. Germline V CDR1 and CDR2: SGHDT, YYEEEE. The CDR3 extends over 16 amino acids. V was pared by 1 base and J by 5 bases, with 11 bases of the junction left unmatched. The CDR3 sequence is CASSLSSGGFLETQYF. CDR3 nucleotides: TGTGCCAGCAGCTTGTCTTCCGGGGGGTTTCTGGAGACCCAGTACTTC.